The rows below give T cell receptor beta chains drawn from one sample of a study of T cell changes during pregnancy in multiple sclerosis. Sequencing was performed with immunoSEQ multiplex PCR; in TCRdb, only in-frame clones are kept and a portion is missing. The sample includes tens of thousands of clones, roughly 90% seen only once; the top ten take around 0.9%. Sample: peripheral blood, taken in the first trimester of pregnancy. The source of these receptors is a female donor in good health, enrolled as a control in a pregnancy study. CDR3s include the opening cysteine and the closing phenylalanine or tryptophan. A D gene is named only where the DNA matches it firmly. Size values are once, few and many counts, or a class for expanded clones, and some rows have none.

clone_size,j_call,d_call,v_call,cdr3_aa,cdr3_nt
.,TRBJ2-3,TRBD1,TRBV9,CASSVAQQGGRTDTQYF,TGTGCCAGCAGCGTAGCCCAACAGGGGGGCCGCACAGATACGCAGTATTTT
few,TRBJ1-1,.,TRBV20-1,CSATWGDEAFF,TGCAGTGCCACATGGGGAGATGAAGCTTTCTTT
.,TRBJ2-7,.,TRBV20-1,CSARSLYEQYF,TGCAGTGCTAGATCCCTTTACGAGCAGTACTTC
.,TRBJ1-3,.,TRBV4-2,CASSPPLGNTIYF,TGTGCCAGCAGCCCTCCCCTTGGAAACACCATATATTTT
medium-sized,TRBJ1-3,TRBD1,TRBV14,CASSLMTGGLGNTIYF,TGTGCCAGCAGCCTAATGACAGGGGGCCTCGGAAACACCATATATTTT
.,TRBJ2-3,TRBD2,TRBV28,CASSSLAGGWRDTQYF,TGTGCCAGCAGTTCCCTAGCGGGGGGTTGGAGAGATACGCAGTATTTT
.,TRBJ1-5,.,TRBV6-1,CASASQGLGNQPQHF,TGTGCCAGCGCGTCACAGGGATTAGGCAATCAGCCCCAGCATTTT
once,TRBJ2-3,TRBD2,TRBV20-1,CSGISTDTQYF,TGTAGCGGGATCTCCACAGATACGCAGTATTTT
once,TRBJ2-1,TRBD1,TRBV5-1,CASSAGQGSYNEQFF,TGCGCCAGCAGCGCGGGACAGGGTTCCTACAATGAGCAGTTCTTC
.,TRBJ1-1,TRBD1,TRBV18,CASSPRTGENTEAFF,TGTGCCAGCTCACCTCGGACAGGTGAGAACACTGAAGCTTTCTTT
.,TRBJ2-7,.,TRBV18,CASSPPTEGSEQYF,TGTGCCAGCTCACCACCTACGGAGGGGAGCGAGCAGTACTTC
.,TRBJ2-3,.,TRBV19,CASSIWGRPGTTDTQYF,TGTGCCAGTAGTATTTGGGGGCGGCCCGGCACCACAGATACGCAGTATTTT
.,TRBJ1-1,.,TRBV5-1,CASSFSLNTEAFF,TGCGCCAGCAGCTTCAGTTTAAACACTGAAGCTTTCTTT
.,TRBJ2-4,.,TRBV7-2,CASSLYQGNIQYF,TGTGCCAGCAGCTTATATCAGGGAAACATTCAGTACTTC
.,TRBJ1-4,.,TRBV2,CASSEGPAGKLFF,TGTGCCAGCAGTGAAGGCCCTGCGGGGAAACTGTTTTTT
.,TRBJ1-1,.,TRBV5-4,CASSLDEVSTEAFF,TGTGCCAGCAGCTTGGACGAGGTGAGCACTGAAGCTTTCTTT
.,TRBJ2-7,.,TRBV7-9,CASSLIGGTSSYEQYF,TGTGCCAGCAGCTTAATTGGCGGGACCTCCTCCTACGAGCAGTACTTC
.,TRBJ1-1,TRBD1,TRBV5-1,CASSPRPTGQGDTEAFF,TGCGCCAGCAGCCCGCGGCCAACCGGACAGGGGGACACTGAAGCTTTCTTT
once,TRBJ2-3,TRBD1,TRBV18,CASSPGTGLTDTQYF,TGTGCCAGCTCACCGGGGACAGGGCTCACAGATACGCAGTATTTT
.,TRBJ2-7,.,TRBV7-2,CASSLPTGEQYF,TGTGCCAGCAGCCTACCGACCGGGGAGCAGTACTTC
.,TRBJ2-1,TRBD2,TRBV6-4,CASSDLTSGGANEQFF,TGTGCCAGCAGTGACTTAACTAGCGGGGGGGCGAATGAGCAGTTCTTC
.,TRBJ2-1,.,TRBV6-5,CASSYEAGSYNEQFF,TGTGCCAGCAGTTATGAGGCGGGATCCTACAATGAGCAGTTCTTC
.,TRBJ2-7,TRBD1,TRBV10-3,CAIRPGTAAYEQYF,TGTGCCATCAGGCCCGGGACAGCTGCCTACGAGCAGTACTTC
.,TRBJ2-7,.,TRBV7-6,CASSFGYLPYEQYF,TGTGCCAGCAGCTTCGGGTATTTACCCTACGAGCAGTACTTC
.,TRBJ2-5,TRBD2,TRBV7-7,CASSQSGGGETQYF,TGTGCCAGCAGCCAGAGCGGGGGTGGGGAGACCCAGTACTTC
.,TRBJ1-5,TRBD1,TRBV19,CASRDRYSNQPQHF,TGTGCCAGTCGGGACAGATATAGCAATCAGCCCCAGCATTTT
.,TRBJ2-7,.,TRBV5-1,CASSFTPASTYEQYF,TGCGCCAGCAGCTTCACCCCAGCTAGTACCTACGAGCAGTACTTC
few,TRBJ1-5,TRBD1,TRBV9,CASSATGGNQPQHF,TGTGCCAGCAGCGCAACAGGGGGAAATCAGCCCCAGCATTTT
.,TRBJ2-5,TRBD2,TRBV13,CASSLGLAGGQETQYF,TGTGCCAGCAGCTTAGGACTAGCGGGGGGACAAGAGACCCAGTACTTC
.,TRBJ2-5,TRBD2,TRBV10-3,CAIRGTGTSEETQYF,TGTGCCATCAGGGGGACCGGGACTAGTGAAGAGACCCAGTACTTC
.,TRBJ2-7,.,TRBV14,CASSQGFISYYEQYF,TGTGCCAGCAGCCAAGGGTTTATCTCCTACTACGAGCAGTACTTC
.,TRBJ2-5,TRBD2,TRBV19,CASSPRGAATGSRETQYF,TGTGCCAGTAGTCCGCGGGGGGCCGCGACCGGTTCTCGAGAGACCCAGTACTTC
.,TRBJ2-7,TRBD2,TRBV30,CAWSDRTSGSYEQYF,TGTGCCTGGAGTGACCGGACTAGCGGGAGCTACGAGCAGTACTTC
.,TRBJ1-1,.,TRBV27,CASSLREYTEAFF,TGTGCCAGCAGTTTAAGGGAGTACACTGAAGCTTTCTTT
.,TRBJ1-2,.,TRBV6-1,CASSEADRGANYGYTF,TGTGCCAGCAGTGAAGCGGACCGGGGGGCCAACTATGGCTACACCTTC
.,TRBJ1-1,TRBD1,TRBV18,CASSPMTGAVTEAFF,TGTGCCAGCTCACCAATGACAGGGGCGGTCACTGAAGCTTTCTTT
.,TRBJ1-1,.,TRBV5-4,CASSLADLDSGAFF,TGTGCCAGCAGCTTGGCCGATTTGGACAGTGGAGCTTTCTTT